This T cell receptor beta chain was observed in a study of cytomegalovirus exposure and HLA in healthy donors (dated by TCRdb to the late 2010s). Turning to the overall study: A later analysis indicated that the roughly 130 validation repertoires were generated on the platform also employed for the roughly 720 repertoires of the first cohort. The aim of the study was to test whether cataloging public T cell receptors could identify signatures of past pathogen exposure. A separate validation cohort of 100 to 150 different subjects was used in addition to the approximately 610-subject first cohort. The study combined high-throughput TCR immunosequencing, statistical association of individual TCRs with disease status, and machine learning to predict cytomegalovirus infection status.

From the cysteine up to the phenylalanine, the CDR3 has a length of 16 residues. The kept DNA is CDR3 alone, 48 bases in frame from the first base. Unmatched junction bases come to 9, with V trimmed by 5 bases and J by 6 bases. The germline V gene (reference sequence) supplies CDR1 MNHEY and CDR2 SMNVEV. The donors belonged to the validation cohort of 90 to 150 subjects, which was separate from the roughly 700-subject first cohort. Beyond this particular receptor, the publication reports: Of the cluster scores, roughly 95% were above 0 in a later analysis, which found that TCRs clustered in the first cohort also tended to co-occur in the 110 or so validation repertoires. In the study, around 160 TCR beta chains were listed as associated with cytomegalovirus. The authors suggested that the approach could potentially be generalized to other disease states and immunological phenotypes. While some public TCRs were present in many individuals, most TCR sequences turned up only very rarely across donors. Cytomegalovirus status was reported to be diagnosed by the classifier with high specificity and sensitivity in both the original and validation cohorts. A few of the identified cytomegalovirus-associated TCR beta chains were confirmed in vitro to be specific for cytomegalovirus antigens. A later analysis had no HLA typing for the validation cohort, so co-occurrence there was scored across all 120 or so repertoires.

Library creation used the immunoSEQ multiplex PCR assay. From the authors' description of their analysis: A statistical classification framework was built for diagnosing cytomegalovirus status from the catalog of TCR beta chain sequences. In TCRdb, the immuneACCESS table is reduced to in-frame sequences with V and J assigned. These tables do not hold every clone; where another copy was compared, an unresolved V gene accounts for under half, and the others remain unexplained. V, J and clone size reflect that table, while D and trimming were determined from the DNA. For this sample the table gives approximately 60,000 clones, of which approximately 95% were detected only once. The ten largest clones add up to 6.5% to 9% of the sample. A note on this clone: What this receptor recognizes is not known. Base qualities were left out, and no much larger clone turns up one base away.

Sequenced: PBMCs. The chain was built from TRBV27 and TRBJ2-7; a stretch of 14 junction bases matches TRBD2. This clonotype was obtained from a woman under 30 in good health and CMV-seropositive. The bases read TGTGCCAGCAGTCCTCACGGGGGACTAGCGGGAGTCGAGCAGTACTTC. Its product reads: CASSPHGGLAGVEQYF.